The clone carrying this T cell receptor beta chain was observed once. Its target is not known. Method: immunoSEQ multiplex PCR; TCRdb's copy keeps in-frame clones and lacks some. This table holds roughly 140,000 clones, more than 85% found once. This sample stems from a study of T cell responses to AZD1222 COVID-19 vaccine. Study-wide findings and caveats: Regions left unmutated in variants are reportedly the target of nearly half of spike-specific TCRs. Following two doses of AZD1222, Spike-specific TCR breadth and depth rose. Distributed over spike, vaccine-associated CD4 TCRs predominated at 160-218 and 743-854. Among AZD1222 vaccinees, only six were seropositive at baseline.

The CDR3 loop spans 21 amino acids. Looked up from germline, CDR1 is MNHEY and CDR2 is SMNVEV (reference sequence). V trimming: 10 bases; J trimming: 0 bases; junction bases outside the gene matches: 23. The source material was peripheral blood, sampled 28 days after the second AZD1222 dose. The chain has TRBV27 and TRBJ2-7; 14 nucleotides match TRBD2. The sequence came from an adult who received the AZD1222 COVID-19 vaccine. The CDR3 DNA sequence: TGTGCCAATGGGACGGGACTAGCGGGAGAAGACCAACCTTGGAGCTCCTACGAGCAGTACTTC. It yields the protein CANGTGLAGEDQPWSSYEQYF.